This T cell receptor beta chain came from a study of identifying expanded T cells in peripheral blood. The junction had 15 bases not matched to a gene; V was cut back by 1 base and J by 1 base. The CDR3 has 19 residues. The germline V gene encodes CDR1 SEHNR and CDR2 FQNEAQ (reference sequence). Measured with immunoSEQ multiplex PCR; TCRdb has only the in-frame clones, and not every one. The profile shows some 120,000 clones, around 84% of them singletons. This clone was recorded once. The sequence came from a person aged 18 to 75 in good health. The chain joins TRBV7-9 to TRBJ2-7, with 8 bases fitting TRBD2. Material: blood. This CDR3 reads CASSLVSIAGPHVSYEQYF. The CDR3 DNA reads as TGTGCCAGCAGCTTAGTTTCTATAGCGGGGCCTCATGTTTCCTACGAGCAGTACTTC.